Only one count was recorded for the clone carrying this T cell receptor (beta chain). As yet, its antigen is unknown. These data originate in a study of identical twins. Study-wide results and limits: Fewer insertions characterized abundant cord blood beta clonotypes, whereas memory repertoires showed none. The study drew conclusions from cross-sectional statistical analysis, not from following the same donors.

In TCRdb, the 5' RACE reads were re-called with MiXCR into one record per CDR3 protein. The sample lists about 470,000 distinct CDR3 sequences; 20% to 25% were seen once. V lost 1 base and J 10 bases, leaving 11 bases between the germline ends. Germline-derived CDR1 and CDR2 are DFQATT and SNEGSKA (reference sequence). The CDR3 loop spans 12 amino acids. This same sample was also taken into another study, of T cells expressing NK-cell markers. That paper adds: In several experiments, sorting was confined to alpha-beta TCR T cells through use of an anti-gamma-delta TCR antibody.

Sequencing was carried out using CD4+ T cells sorted from blood. This chain joins TRBV20-1 and TRBJ1-3; D gene unclear. The receptor's source is a woman aged 18-29 years in good health. DNA for the CDR3: TGCAGTGCTAGAGCGGCAGTAAAGACCATATATTTT. This codes for CSARAAVKTIYF.